This entry is about one T cell receptor (beta chain). Its antigen is currently unknown. The sample originates from a study of cytomegalovirus exposure and HLA in healthy donors. Whole-study findings and limits: In a later analysis, CMV-associated beta chains were mostly HLA-associated, it appeared. The study carried out a later analysis of TCR beta sequences. It associated under 20,000 of them with specific HLA alleles at a false discovery rate of 0.05. TCR beta sequences reportedly predicted most subjects' HLA-A and HLA-B alleles accurately.

The PCR contained 60 Vbeta and 13 Jbeta primers. Repertoires were generated with immunoSEQ multiplex PCR, while TCRdb's copy carries only in-frame clones and drops some. The repertoire holds 200,000 to 250,000 clones, around 88% seen once, with more than 0.8% in the top ten. The CDR3 has 16 residues. Trimming shortened V by 0 bases and J by 0 bases, and 12 bases separated the two germline ends. Germline values: CDR1 LGHNA, CDR2 YSLEER. Sequencing was done on a sample of PBMCs. The TCR sequence derives from a woman aged 18-35 years in good health and CMV-seronegative. The genes are TRBV4-3 and TRBJ2-7; D not certain. Here the CDR3 DNA reads TGCGCCAGCAGCCAAGAACCGGGTTTATCCTCCTACGAGCAGTACTTC. It specifies CASSQEPGLSSYEQYF.